This T cell receptor beta chain was found in a study of cytomegalovirus exposure and HLA in healthy donors. Whole-study findings and limits: Across HLA loci, a later analysis found differing TCR association rates, with DRB1 most and HLA-C fewest. Previous analysis showed most TCR beta V segments were productive about 87% or about 30% of the time.

The PCR contained 60 Vbeta and 13 Jbeta primers. Produced via immunoSEQ multiplex PCR; TCRdb's table is partial and in-frame only. This table holds 180,000 or so clones, around 80% found once. This clone was seen more than once but under ten times. Its antigen is currently unknown. The CDR3 has 15 residues. V shed 2 bases and J shed 1 base, with 11 bases lying between them. In germline, CDR1 is MNHNS, CDR2 SASEGT. The sequence derives from a girl aged 10 to 17 in good health and CMV-seropositive. The chain recombines TRBV6-1 with TRBJ1-1; the D gene is possibly TRBD1 (5 bases). The sample was PBMCs. The CDR3 sequence is CASSEQGWENTEAFF. As DNA, the CDR3 is TGTGCCAGCAGTGAACAGGGTTGGGAGAACACTGAAGCTTTCTTT.